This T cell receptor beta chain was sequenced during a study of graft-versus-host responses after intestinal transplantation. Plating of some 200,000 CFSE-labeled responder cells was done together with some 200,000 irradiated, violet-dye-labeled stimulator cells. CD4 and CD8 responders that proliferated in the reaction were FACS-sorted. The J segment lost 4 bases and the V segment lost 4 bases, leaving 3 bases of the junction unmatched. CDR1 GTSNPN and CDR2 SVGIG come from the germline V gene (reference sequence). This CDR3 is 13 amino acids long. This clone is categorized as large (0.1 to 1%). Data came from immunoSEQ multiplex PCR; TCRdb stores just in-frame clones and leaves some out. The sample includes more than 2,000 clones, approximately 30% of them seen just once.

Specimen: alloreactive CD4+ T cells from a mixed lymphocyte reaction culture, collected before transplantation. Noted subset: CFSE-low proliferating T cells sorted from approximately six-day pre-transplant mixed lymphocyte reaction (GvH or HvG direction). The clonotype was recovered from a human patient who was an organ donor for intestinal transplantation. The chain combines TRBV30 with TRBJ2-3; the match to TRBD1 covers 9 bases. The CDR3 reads CAWIRQGADTQYF. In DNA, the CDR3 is TGTGCCTGGATTAGACAGGGGGCAGATACGCAGTATTTT.